This TCR beta chain appears in the sequencing data of a study of T cell responses to AZD1222 COVID-19 vaccine. Broader study findings: Recipients of two AZD1222 doses showed rising Spike-specific TCR breadth and depth. Scientists sampled the repertoires only once the peak T cell response had passed.

The V end lost 3 bases, the J end lost 7 bases, and 12 bases lay between the germline ends. From germline, CDR1 is LNHDA and CDR2 SQIVND (reference sequence). The CDR3 extends over 13 amino acids. This table comes from immunoSEQ multiplex PCR, and its TCRdb copy is limited to in-frame clones, with some not included. The sample holds some 45,000 clones, about 90% seen once. As to this clone: Its antigen remains unidentified.

The starting material was peripheral blood, obtained 28 days after the second AZD1222 dose. The V call is TRBV19, the J call TRBJ1-2, with a weak D call TRBD1 (5 bases). The receptor was isolated from an adult who received the AZD1222 COVID-19 vaccine. The CDR3 here is CASSIGREGGYTF. The CDR3, as DNA: TGTGCCAGTAGTATCGGCAGGGAGGGTGGCTACACCTTC.